This TCR beta chain was sequenced in a study of blood T cell repertoires in COVID-19. About the research overall: Samples came from the United States, Italy and Spain, spanning acute and convalescent COVID-19. The cDNA or gDNA used as material had been derived from T cells, B-cell-depleted T cells, or PBMCs.

As handled by the study authors: From reference gene primer amplification, estimates of nucleated cell counts were derived. Here immunoSEQ multiplex PCR was the method, and the copy in TCRdb shows in-frame clones only, minus some. For V, J and clone size, that table is used; D and trimming come from the DNA. This sample has 200,000 to 300,000 clones, with around 84% found just once. Unmatched junction bases numbered 16, after V lost 5 bases and J lost 5 bases. CDR3 length equals 17 residues. Per the germline V gene, CDR1 is MNHEY and CDR2 is SMNVEV (reference sequence). This clonotype originated in a man between 60 and 70 years old with acute or convalescent COVID-19. The rearrangement joins TRBV27 to TRBJ1-1; 8 bases fit TRBD1. The sequencing sample was made of peripheral blood. Here the CDR3 reads CASSPGPPQGARTEAFF. In DNA, the CDR3 is TGTGCCAGCAGTCCCGGCCCGCCCCAGGGGGCGCGTACTGAAGCTTTCTTT.